This T cell receptor beta chain was sequenced for a study of post-analysis software for immune sequencing data. Looking at the study overall: Several disease courses (relapsing-remitting, secondary progressive and progressive-relapsing) of multiple sclerosis were included. Points from the study as a whole: The F measure placed samples prepared in the same batch into strongly shared clusters. For normalized Chao1 diversity, multiple sclerosis patients scored significantly lower than controls did.

Unique molecular identifiers were carried by the TCR beta cDNA libraries. MiXCR was run by TCRdb on the PCR reads, yielding one entry per CDR3 protein. This sample has roughly 150,000 distinct CDR3 sequences, with roughly 40% found just once. On this clonotype: Antigen specificity is unknown.

The clonotype comes from a girl aged 10 to 17 with multiple sclerosis. Sequencing used blood, obtained after autologous hematopoietic stem cell transplantation.

The CDR3 region is CASSFEGGSYNEQFF. Here the CDR3 DNA reads TGTGCCAGCTCCTTCGAGGGGGGCTCCTACAATGAGCAGTTCTTC. The gene calls are TRBV5-4 and TRBJ2-1, with D perhaps matching TRBD1 or TRBD2 (6 bases each). Looked up from germline, CDR1 is SGHNT and CDR2 is YYREEE (reference sequence). V lost 7 bases and J 0 bases, leaving 14 bases between the germline ends. The CDR3 is 15 amino acids.